This T cell receptor (beta chain) was identified during a study of cytomegalovirus exposure and HLA in healthy donors. Study-wide results and limits: When analyzed later, the rates of TCR association showed variation by HLA locus, with DRB1 the most and HLA-C the fewest. In a later analysis, a missense DCLRE1C variant was linked to TCR beta V- and J-gene trimming.

Turning to this clone: The antigen remains unidentified.

V lost 6 bases and J 1 base, leaving 13 bases between the germline ends. CDR3 length equals 14 residues. Germline V CDR1 and CDR2: SNHLY, FYNNEI. The study ran its PCR with 60 Vbeta and 13 Jbeta primers. Clones were sequenced by immunoSEQ multiplex PCR, and TCRdb holds only the in-frame ones, with some missing. Of 170,000 or so clones in the sample, over 70% were seen once. This chain uses TRBV2 with TRBJ2-7; tentatively, D is TRBD1 (6 bases). The clonotype originates from a woman in her fifties or sixties in good health and CMV-seropositive. The sample taken for sequencing was PBMCs. This chain's CDR3 is CASRQQGLSYEQYF. CDR3 coding DNA: TGTGCCAGCAGACAACAGGGATTGTCCTACGAGCAGTACTTC.